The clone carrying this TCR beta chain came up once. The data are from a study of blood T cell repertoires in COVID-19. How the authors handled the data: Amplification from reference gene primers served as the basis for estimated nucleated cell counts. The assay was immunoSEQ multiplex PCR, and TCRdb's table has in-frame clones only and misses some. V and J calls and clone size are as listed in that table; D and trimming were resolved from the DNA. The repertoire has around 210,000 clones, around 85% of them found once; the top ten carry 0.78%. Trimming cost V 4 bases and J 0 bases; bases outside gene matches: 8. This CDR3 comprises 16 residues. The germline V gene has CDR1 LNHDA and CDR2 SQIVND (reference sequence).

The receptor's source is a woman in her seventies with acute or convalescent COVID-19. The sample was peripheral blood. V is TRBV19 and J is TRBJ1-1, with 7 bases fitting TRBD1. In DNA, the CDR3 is TGTGCCAGTAGTAAGGACCGGACAGGACTGAACACTGAAGCTTTCTTT. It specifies CASSKDRTGLNTEAFF.